What follows are 8 T cell receptor beta chains derived from one specimen sequenced in a study of technical replicates of blood from a few donors. Assay used: immunoSEQ multiplex PCR; TCRdb lists only in-frame clones, some missing. This sample has some 73,000 clones, with over 90% found just once. Sequencing input: PBMCs. These receptor sequences come from a human donor in good health. Some clones in this sample may be carry-over from other donors' samples.

This chain uses TRBV19 with TRBJ1-4; D gene ambiguous. From germline, CDR1 is LNHDA and CDR2 SQIVND (reference sequence). Trimming stripped 3 bases from V and 8 bases from J, with 10 bases between. The CDR3 is 13 residues long. CDR3 in DNA: TGTGCCAGTAGTATCGGACTAGGGGAAAAACTGTTTTTT. Translated, it gives CASSIGLGEKLFF.

The chain combines TRBV9 with TRBJ1-6, with D perhaps TRBD1 (6 bases). Trimming removed 0 bases at V and 0 bases at J, with 10 bases between. This CDR3 has 17 residues. In germline, CDR1 is SGDLS, CDR2 YYNGEE. CDR3 amino acids: CASSVGTGSSYNSPLHF. The CDR3 nucleotides are TGTGCCAGCAGCGTAGGCACAGGGAGCTCCTATAATTCACCCCTCCACTTT.

The gene calls are TRBV7-3 and TRBJ2-5, with 8 positions matching TRBD2. The germline V gene has CDR1 SGHTA and CDR2 FQGTGA. V gave up 8 bases and J gave up 6 bases; unmatched junction bases: 14. CDR3 length equals 15 residues. CDR3 nucleotides: TGTGCCAGCCCTCCCGGGGGGGGAGGCTTAAAGACCCAGTACTTC. It specifies CASPPGGGGLKTQYF.

The chain combines TRBV11-2 with TRBJ2-4; D is unclear. V dropped 0 bases and J dropped 9 bases, with 12 bases sitting between them. Germline V CDR1 and CDR2: SGHAT, FQNNGV. The CDR3 totals 14 residues. The CDR3 reads CASSLDTVVSIQYF. The CDR3 DNA reads as TGTGCCAGCAGCTTAGATACGGTCGTAAGCATTCAGTACTTC. Variable domain in full (rest from reference TRBV11-2 and TRBJ2-4): EAGVAQSPRYKIIEKRQSVAFWCNPISGHATLYWYQQILGQGPKLLIQFQNNGVVDDSQLPKDRFSAERLKGVDSTLKIQPAKLEDSAVYLCASSLDTVVSIQYFGAGTRLSVL.

The chain links TRBV11-2 to TRBJ2-7; 8 nucleotides agree with TRBD2. Germline-derived CDR1 and CDR2 are SGHAT and FQNNGV. The CDR3 spans 15 residues. The junction had 12 bases not matched to a gene; V was cut back by 6 bases and J by 5 bases. The CDR3 bases are TGTGCCAGCAGACCCCGGGGGGGGCGCATCCACGAGCAGTACTTC. Amino acid sequence: CASRPRGGRIHEQYF.

This clone was detected only a few times. The genes are TRBV6-4 and TRBJ2-1; TRBD2 is a possible D gene (5 bases). V dropped 0 bases and J dropped 0 bases, with 9 bases sitting between them. There are 16 residues in the CDR3. Germline CDR1 and CDR2: MRHNA and SNTAGT. The CDR3 DNA reads as TGTGCCAGCAGTGACTCGGCCAGCGGCTCCTACAATGAGCAGTTCTTC. Its translation is CASSDSASGSYNEQFF.

The chain combines TRBV6-6 with TRBJ2-7; the D is unclear. The V and J ends lost 5 bases and 4 bases respectively, with 18 bases between them. Germline values: CDR1 MNHNY, CDR2 SVGAGI (reference sequence). This CDR3 spans 15 amino acids. The CDR3 loop reads CASSPSGGLLYEQYF. CDR3 nucleotides: TGTGCCAGCAGTCCCTCAGGTGGGCTCCTGTACGAGCAGTACTTC.

The rearrangement uses TRBV2 and TRBJ1-5; the D gene is possibly TRBD1 (5 bases). The CDR3 loop spans 15 amino acids. Trimming took 3 bases from V and 1 from J, leaving 10 bases between them. Germline CDR1 reads SNHLY; CDR2 reads FYNNEI. CDR3 sequence: CASSDWGLSNQPQHF. CDR3 bases: TGTGCCAGCAGTGATTGGGGCTTAAGCAATCAGCCCCAGCATTTT.